The clone carrying this T cell receptor beta chain was seen a handful of times. What it recognizes is unknown. The investigators amplified TCR beta CDR3 regions from RNA transcripts. Using the HTBI primer set, a first-round RT-PCR was run on the TCR CDR3. TCRdb itself ran the multiplex PCR reads through MiXCR, one entry per CDR3 protein. There are roughly 250,000 distinct CDR3 sequences in the sample; about 20% occur only once, and around 64% lies in the top ten. This CDR3 contains 16 residues. The V end was cut by 5 bases, the J end by 0 bases, with 14 bases between. The germline gives CDR1 MNHEY, CDR2 SMNVEV (reference sequence). This specimen belongs to a study of T cells in Graves' hyperthyroidism and ophthalmopathy. Used for diagnoses were clinical symptoms, serum thyroxine and TRAb, thyroid ultrasound and orbital computed tomography. The PBMCs were taken from over 9.5 ml of fresh peripheral blood.

Broader study findings: Researchers found most expanded thyroid clonotypes above 0.001 in blood as well. The model identified upcoming ophthalmopathy a median around 7.1 months ahead of onset.

This rearrangement joins TRBV27 to TRBJ1-3; D is possibly TRBD1 (5 bases). This TCR was recovered from a man aged 25-40 years with Graves' ophthalmopathy. The sample consisted of blood. CDR3 DNA: TGTGCCAGCAGTCAAACGGGGGTCAGCTCTGGAAACACCATATATTTT. Translating gives CASSQTGVSSGNTIYF.